The sequence of this TCR beta chain was determined in a study of Ad26.COV2.S vaccination and SARS-CoV-2 variants. As for the study in general: Donor was in the COV1001 Ad26.COV2.S trial arm.

Broader study findings: Those who received the vaccine showed greater spike-specific TCR breadth than those given placebo.

With regard to this clone: As yet, its antigen is unknown.

The sample's treatment: roughly 19 received Ad26.COV2.S at low or high dose, single or two shots; about five received placebo; per-sample allocation not given. Sampling was done on day 63 after the first vaccine or placebo injection. An Ad26 vector expressing Wuhan-strain SARS-CoV-2 spike served as the vaccine. Repertoires were generated with immunoSEQ multiplex PCR, while TCRdb's copy carries only in-frame clones and drops some. This sample carries fewer than 400,000 clones, 75% to 90% of them seen once, and the ten largest clones take about 1.9%. The V gene's germline CDR1 is LGHDT and CDR2 YNNKEL (reference sequence). V lost 1 base, J lost 0 bases, and 12 bases lay in between. The CDR3 covers 16 residues.

Sequencing used peripheral blood, obtained in a trial of Ad26.COV2.S vaccine versus placebo. This receptor was taken from a person aged 18-65 years who received the Ad26.COV2.S COVID-19 vaccine or a placebo. The rearrangement joins TRBV3-1 (or the pseudogene TRBV3-2) to TRBJ1-1; D possibly corresponds to TRBD1 (6 bases). CDR3 coding DNA: TGTGCCAGCAGCCAAGTTTCAGGGGTCATGAACACTGAAGCTTTCTTT. As protein: CASSQVSGVMNTEAFF.